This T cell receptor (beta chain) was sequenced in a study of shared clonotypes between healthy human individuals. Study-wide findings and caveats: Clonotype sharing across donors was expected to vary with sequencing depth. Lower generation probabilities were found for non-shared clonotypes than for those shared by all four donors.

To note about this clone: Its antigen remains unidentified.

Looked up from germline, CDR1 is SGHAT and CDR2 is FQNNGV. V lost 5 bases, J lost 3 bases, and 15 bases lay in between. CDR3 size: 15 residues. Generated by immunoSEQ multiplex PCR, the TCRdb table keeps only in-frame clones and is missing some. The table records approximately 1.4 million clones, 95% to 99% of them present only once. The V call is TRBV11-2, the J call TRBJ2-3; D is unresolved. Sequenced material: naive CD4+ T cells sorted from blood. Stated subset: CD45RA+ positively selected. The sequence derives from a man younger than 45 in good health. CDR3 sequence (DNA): TGTGCCAGCAGCCCACGCCACGGCGGTACAGATACGCAGTATTTT. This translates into CASSPRHGGTDTQYF.